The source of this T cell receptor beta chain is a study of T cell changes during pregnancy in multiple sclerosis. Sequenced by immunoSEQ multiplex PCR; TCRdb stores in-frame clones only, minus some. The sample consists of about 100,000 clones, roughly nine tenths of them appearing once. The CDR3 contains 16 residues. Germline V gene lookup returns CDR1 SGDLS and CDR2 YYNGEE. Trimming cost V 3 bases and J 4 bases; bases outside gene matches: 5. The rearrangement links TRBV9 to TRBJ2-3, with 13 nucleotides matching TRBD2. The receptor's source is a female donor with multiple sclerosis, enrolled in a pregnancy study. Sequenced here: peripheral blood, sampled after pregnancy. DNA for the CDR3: TGTGCCAGCAGCGCAACCACTAGCGGGGGGGCAGATACGCAGTATTTT. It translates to CASSATTSGGADTQYF.